The next 24 T cell receptor beta chains were all read from a single sample in a study of T cell responses to AZD1222 COVID-19 vaccine. Assay used: immunoSEQ multiplex PCR; TCRdb lists only in-frame clones, some missing. The sample shows around 100,000 clones, 91% of them seen only once. The source material was peripheral blood, sampled on day 0 of AZD1222 vaccination. Source of these receptors: an adult in good health.

This clone was found once. The chain recombines TRBV19 with TRBJ1-3; D gene unclear. The germline V and J ends were trimmed by 1 base and 1 base, with 5 bases remaining between them. Germline V CDR1 and CDR2: LNHDA, SQIVND (reference sequence). This CDR3 has 14 amino acids. CDR3 protein: CASSIGGSGNTIYF. For the CDR3, the DNA is TGTGCCAGTAGTATAGGGGGATCTGGAAACACCATATATTTT.

The V gene is TRBV27, the J gene TRBJ2-2; the D is unclear. The V gene lost 2 bases and the J gene lost 3 bases, with 1 base spanning the gap. Germline CDR1 is MNHEY and CDR2 is SMNVEV (reference sequence). The CDR3 loop spans 12 amino acids. CDR3 protein: CASSLDTGELFF. CDR3 DNA: TGTGCCAGCAGTTTAGACACCGGGGAGCTGTTTTTT.

V gene TRBV19 combines with J gene TRBJ1-1; D remains unclear. Germline V gene lookup returns CDR1 LNHDA and CDR2 SQIVND (reference sequence). Trimming stripped 3 bases from V and 5 bases from J, with 4 bases between. The CDR3 extends over 11 amino acids. As DNA, the CDR3 is TGTGCCAGTAGTATGAGGACTGAAGCTTTCTTT. This translates into CASSMRTEAFF.

The chain recombines TRBV7-9 with TRBJ1-2; a weak D match, TRBD1 (6 bases). Between the trimmed V and J ends, which lost 2 bases and 6 bases, there was a span of 16 bases. The CDR3 runs to 15 residues. Germline CDR1 SEHNR, CDR2 FQNEAQ (reference sequence). The CDR3 coding sequence is TGTGCCAGCAGCTTACCAGGGGTAGAAGGGAATGGCTACACCTTC. It is translated as CASSLPGVEGNGYTF.

The V gene is TRBV14, the J gene TRBJ2-3; 9 bases align to TRBD2. Trimming cost V 3 bases and J 2 bases; bases outside gene matches: 12. This CDR3 has 18 amino acids. The V gene's germline CDR1 is SGHDN and CDR2 FVKESK. The CDR3 reads CASSHRLLAGRITDTQYF. The CDR3 DNA sequence: TGTGCCAGCAGCCACCGATTACTAGCGGGCAGGATCACAGATACGCAGTATTTT.

The chain joins TRBV6-6 to TRBJ1-5, with D hard to call. Germline values: CDR1 MNHNY, CDR2 SVGAGI (reference sequence). V shed 10 bases and J shed 6 bases, with 13 bases lying between them. The CDR3 has 12 amino acids. CDR3 protein: CAISRGFQPQHF. The CDR3 nucleotides are TGTGCCATCTCCCGTGGATTTCAGCCCCAGCATTTT.

The chain's CDR3 is CASSLPGAFDEQYF. In nucleotides, the CDR3 is TGTGCCAGCAGCTTGCCGGGGGCTTTCGACGAGCAGTACTTC. The chain links TRBV5-6 to TRBJ2-7; D possibly matches TRBD1 or TRBD2 (6 bases each). Trimming took off 1 base at V and 5 bases at J, with 13 bases between the two ends. Germline V gives CDR1 SGHDT, CDR2 YYEEEE. The CDR3 spans 14 residues.

This chain joins TRBV14 and TRBJ2-7; no firm D call. The V gene's germline CDR1 is SGHDN and CDR2 FVKESK. Trimming left V 1 base short and J 3 bases short, with 10 bases between. The CDR3 is made up of 14 amino acids. The CDR3: CASSQAFGRYEQYF. In DNA, the CDR3 is TGTGCCAGCAGCCAAGCGTTCGGCCGCTACGAGCAGTACTTC.

The V gene is TRBV9, the J gene TRBJ1-1; D perhaps matches TRBD1 (5 bases). The CDR3 has 12 amino acids. Germline V CDR1 and CDR2: SGDLS, YYNGEE. V was shortened by 3 bases and J by 8 bases, with 11 bases between the two germline ends. CDR3 sequence: CASSGSTEEAFF. The CDR3 coding sequence is TGTGCCAGCAGCGGATCGACAGAGGAAGCTTTCTTT.

The chain employs TRBV20-1 and TRBJ1-5; D might be TRBD1 (6 bases). The V gene's germline CDR1 is DFQATT and CDR2 SNEGSKA (reference sequence). Deletions cut 5 bases from V and 11 bases from J, with 13 bases between. The CDR3 length is 11 residues. In nucleotides, the CDR3 is TGCAGTGCTGGAGGGGGGGAGTCCCAGCATTTT. Translated: CSAGGGESQHF.

The V and J genes are TRBV7-9 and TRBJ2-7, with D maybe TRBD2 (5 bases). Germline lookup yields CDR1 SEHNR and CDR2 FQNEAQ (reference sequence). The CDR3 covers 13 residues. The ends were cut back, 5 bases at V and 7 bases at J, with 15 bases in the middle. The CDR3 sequence is CASSRDVLGEQYF. CDR3 DNA sequence: TGTGCCAGCAGCCGGGATGTCTTGGGTGAGCAGTACTTC.

The chain links TRBV5-1 to TRBJ1-5; D uncertain. The V end lost 1 base, the J end lost 2 bases, and 10 bases lay between the germline ends. This CDR3 region has 15 residues. Germline CDR1 reads SGHRS; CDR2 reads YFSETQ. The CDR3 DNA is TGCGCCAGCAGCTTGACGGGGTTAGGCAATCAGCCCCAGCATTTT. The encoded protein is CASSLTGLGNQPQHF.

The chain uses TRBV2 and TRBJ2-2; a possible D gene is TRBD1 (5 bases). V lost 6 bases, J lost 1 base, and 12 bases lay in between. This CDR3 spans 15 amino acids. Looked up from germline, CDR1 is SNHLY and CDR2 is FYNNEI. The CDR3: CASRVGTGNTGELFF. The CDR3 coding sequence is TGTGCCAGCAGGGTCGGTACAGGGAACACCGGGGAGCTGTTTTTT.

The rearrangement links TRBV2 to TRBJ2-3; a weak D match, TRBD1 (6 bases). Trimming took 7 bases from V and 0 from J, leaving 17 bases between them. Looked up from germline, CDR1 is SNHLY and CDR2 is FYNNEI. This CDR3 is built from 16 residues. The CDR3 protein is CASTRIQGGSTDTQYF. In DNA, the CDR3 is TGTGCCAGCACGCGAATACAGGGTGGGAGCACAGATACGCAGTATTTT.

The J gene is TRBJ2-3, the V gene TRBV16; TRBD2 agrees at 12 bases. J gave up 4 bases and V 0 bases, and 5 bases lay outside the gene matches. CDR1 is KGHSY, CDR2 FQNENV, per germline. The CDR3 is 17 residues long. The CDR3, as DNA: TGTGCCAGCAGCCAATCCCCTAGCGGGAGGGCCTCAGATACGCAGTATTTT. Its protein is CASSQSPSGRASDTQYF.

The chain has TRBV24-1 and TRBJ2-1, with D uncertain. The CDR3 consists of 12 residues. Germline values: CDR1 KGHDR, CDR2 SFDVKD. Trimming shortened V by 7 bases and J by 2 bases, and 5 bases separated the two germline ends. CDR3 in amino acids: CATRSAYNEQFF. DNA of the CDR3: TGTGCCACCAGATCGGCCTACAATGAGCAGTTCTTC.

The chain employs TRBV14 and TRBJ2-7, with a weak D call TRBD2 (7 bases). This CDR3 region has 15 residues. Trimming removed 4 bases at V and 6 bases at J, with 19 bases between. Germline assignment: CDR1 SGHDN and CDR2 FVKESK. The CDR3 coding sequence is TGTGCCAGCAGCCCCCTGGGGGGGGGCCGGGTCGAGCAGTACTTC. Amino acids: CASSPLGGGRVEQYF.

The chain couples TRBV5-1 to TRBJ1-3; D is unresolved. CDR3 length equals 14 residues. With 0 bases removed from V and 0 bases from J, the gap between germline ends came to 4 bases. Per germline, CDR1 SGHRS and CDR2 YFSETQ. The CDR3 bases are TGCGCCAGCAGCTTGGGACACTCTGGAAACACCATATATTTT. Amino acids: CASSLGHSGNTIYF.

The chain recombines TRBV5-4 with TRBJ1-1; no firm D call. This CDR3 is built from 13 residues. The V end lost 7 bases, the J end lost 1 base, and 11 bases lay between the germline ends. Per the germline V gene, CDR1 is SGHNT and CDR2 is YYREEE (reference sequence). This chain's CDR3 is CASARRGNTEAFF. DNA for the CDR3: TGTGCCAGCGCGAGGAGAGGGAACACTGAAGCTTTCTTT.

V and J are TRBV6-2 or TRBV6-3 and TRBJ2-1, with TRBD2 identical over 9 bases. From germline, CDR1 is MNHEY and CDR2 SVGEGT. This CDR3 is built from 15 residues. The V segment lost 1 base and the J segment 5 bases; nucleotides outside the gene matches: 3. The CDR3 protein is CASSYLVAGDNEQFF. CDR3 nucleotide sequence: TGTGCCAGCAGTTACTTAGTAGCGGGAGACAATGAGCAGTTCTTC.

In this sample, this clone turned up once. The chain combines TRBV10-1 with TRBJ2-2; D gene uncertain. The CDR3 has 12 amino acids. Germline V CDR1 and CDR2: WNHNN, SYGVQD (reference sequence). V was cut by 2 bases and J by 2 bases, with 0 bases left in between. The CDR3: CASSENTGELFF. In DNA, the CDR3 is TGCGCCAGCAGTGAGAACACCGGGGAGCTGTTTTTT.

This chain connects TRBV12-3 or TRBV12-4 to TRBJ1-2; 8 bases are a match to TRBD1. V was pared by 6 bases and J by 7 bases, with 1 base of the junction left unmatched. The CDR3 totals 11 residues. As DNA, the CDR3 is TGTGCCAGCAGAGGACAGGGTGGCTACACCTTC. This translates into CASRGQGGYTF.

CDR3 in amino acids: CASSFGENQPQHF. The CDR3 DNA reads TGTGCCAGCAGTTTTGGGGAAAATCAGCCCCAGCATTTT. V usage is TRBV28 and J usage is TRBJ1-5; no clear D. Germline V gene sequence: CDR1 MDHEN, CDR2 SYDVKM. The CDR3 consists of 13 residues. V lost 3 bases, J lost 4 bases, and 7 bases lay in between.

The gene calls are TRBV7-2 and TRBJ2-5, with 7 bases fitting TRBD2. Germline trimming cut 5 bases from V and 3 bases from J; bases unmatched to any gene: 9. The CDR3 runs 15 residues. Germline V lookup: CDR1 SGHTA, CDR2 FQGNSA. The CDR3, as DNA: TGTGCCAGCAGCCGCGGGAGTTGGGAAAAAGAGACCCAGTACTTC. It specifies CASSRGSWEKETQYF.